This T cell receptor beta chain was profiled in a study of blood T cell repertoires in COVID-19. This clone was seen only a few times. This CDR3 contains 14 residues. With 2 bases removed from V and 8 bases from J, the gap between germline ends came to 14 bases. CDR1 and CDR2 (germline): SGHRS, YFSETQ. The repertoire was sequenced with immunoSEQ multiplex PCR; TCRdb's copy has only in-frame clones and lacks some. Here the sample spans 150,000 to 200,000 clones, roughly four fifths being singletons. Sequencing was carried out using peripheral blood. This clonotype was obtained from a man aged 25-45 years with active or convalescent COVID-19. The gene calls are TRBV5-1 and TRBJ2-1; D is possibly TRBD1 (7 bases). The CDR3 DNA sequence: TGCGCCAGCAGCTTAGGGCAGGGGGGCGATGAGCAGTTCTTC. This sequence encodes CASSLGQGGDEQFF.